The present T cell receptor beta chain was sequenced within a study of identical twins. Overall study findings and caveats: Analyses based on zero insertions could be partly confounded by invariant MAIT and iNKT cells. Sequences that were out-of-frame, alpha and twin-shared displayed an excess of low generation probability.

Template switching supplied a universal primer site; unique molecular identifiers were carried on the cDNA. One entry per CDR3 protein, called by TCRdb with MiXCR from the 5' RACE reads. This table has roughly 690,000 distinct CDR3 sequences, roughly 6% appearing once. V lost 0 bases to trimming and J lost 1 base, with 8 bases between them. The CDR3 length is 14 residues. CDR1 SGHRS and CDR2 YFSETQ come from the germline V gene. Healthy Caucasian individuals made up all the donors. About this clonotype: Antigen unknown.

Sequenced sample: naive T cells sorted from blood. The clonotype was recovered from a man younger than 30 in good health. V gene TRBV5-1 combines with J gene TRBJ2-7; possible D gene TRBD1, 5 bases. CDR3 bases: TGCGCCAGCAGCTTGGATGCAGGGTCCTACGAGCAGTACGTC. This encodes CASSLDAGSYEQYV.